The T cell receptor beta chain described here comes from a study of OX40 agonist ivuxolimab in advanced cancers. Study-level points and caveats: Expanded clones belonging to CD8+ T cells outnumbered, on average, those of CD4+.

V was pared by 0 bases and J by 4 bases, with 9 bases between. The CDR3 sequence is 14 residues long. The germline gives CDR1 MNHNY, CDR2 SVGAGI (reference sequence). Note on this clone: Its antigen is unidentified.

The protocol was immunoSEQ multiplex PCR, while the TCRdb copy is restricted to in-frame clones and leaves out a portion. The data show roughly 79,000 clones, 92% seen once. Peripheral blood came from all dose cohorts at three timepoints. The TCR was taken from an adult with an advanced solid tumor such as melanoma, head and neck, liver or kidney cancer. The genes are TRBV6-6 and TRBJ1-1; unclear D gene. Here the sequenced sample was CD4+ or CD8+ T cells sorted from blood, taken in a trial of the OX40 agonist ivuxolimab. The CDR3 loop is CASSYSRGGTEAFF. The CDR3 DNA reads TGTGCCAGCAGTTACTCTCGTGGTGGCACTGAAGCTTTCTTT.